The clone carrying this T cell receptor (beta chain) has just a few counts. Antigen: not known. Of the isolated RNA, all was reverse transcribed, and so the sequenced material was expressed TCRB transcripts. The average output of naive, central memory and regulatory T cell samples was 3.6 million or so reads. Using immunoSEQ multiplex PCR, the repertoire was profiled, and TCRdb retains in-frame clones only, with some absent. The profile shows 330,000 or so clones, approximately 12% of them singletons. The data were taken from a study of beta chain features in type 1 diabetes. Turning to the study itself: Comparable age, gender and cell yields were observed in patients relative to healthy donors. Examination spanned about 110 million sorted cells from all samples. Study findings and constraints: Within patients, naive, central memory and Treg TCRB repertoires seemed more similar than within healthy donors. All four CD4+ subsets from Type 1 diabetes patients carried moderately but significantly shorter TCRB CDR3s.

The V gene lost 6 bases and the J gene lost 6 bases, with 14 bases spanning the gap. The CDR3 length is 13 residues. Germline CDR1 is MGHDK and CDR2 is SYGVNS. The sequence was obtained from a woman between 18 and 29 years old with type 1 diabetes. Sequenced input: naive CD4+ T cells from blood. The chain uses TRBV25-1 and TRBJ1-1; D call uncertain. Here the CDR3 reads CASRDGGYAEAFF. The CDR3 region has the DNA TGTGCCAGCAGGGACGGAGGGTATGCTGAAGCTTTCTTT.